This T cell receptor (beta chain) was recorded in a study of blood T cells in healthy people across ages. Whole-study findings and limits: No conclusive comparison of naive versus antigen-experienced cells was possible with unsorted PBMCs.

This clonotype occurred a few times. The antigen remains undetermined. V gave up 6 bases and J gave up 2 bases; unmatched junction bases: 6. CDR3 length: 13 amino acids. Germline CDR1 reads SQVTM; CDR2 reads ANQGSEA. Alongside a J-beta primer mix, a sample-barcoded 5' primer served in a second PCR lasting 7 to 11 cycles. Each CDR3 protein gets one entry after TCRdb re-called the 5' RACE reads with MiXCR. The top ten clones hold 6.5% to 8.5% of a sample with around 1.5 million distinct CDR3 sequences, approximately 59% of them seen once. The chain links TRBV29-1 to TRBJ2-5, with TRBD1 matching over 7 bases. Sequencing was carried out using blood. This TCR came from a man younger than 35 in good health. The CDR3 region has the DNA TGCAGCGTATCTCGACAGGGTCAAGAGACCCAGTACTTC. This encodes CSVSRQGQETQYF.